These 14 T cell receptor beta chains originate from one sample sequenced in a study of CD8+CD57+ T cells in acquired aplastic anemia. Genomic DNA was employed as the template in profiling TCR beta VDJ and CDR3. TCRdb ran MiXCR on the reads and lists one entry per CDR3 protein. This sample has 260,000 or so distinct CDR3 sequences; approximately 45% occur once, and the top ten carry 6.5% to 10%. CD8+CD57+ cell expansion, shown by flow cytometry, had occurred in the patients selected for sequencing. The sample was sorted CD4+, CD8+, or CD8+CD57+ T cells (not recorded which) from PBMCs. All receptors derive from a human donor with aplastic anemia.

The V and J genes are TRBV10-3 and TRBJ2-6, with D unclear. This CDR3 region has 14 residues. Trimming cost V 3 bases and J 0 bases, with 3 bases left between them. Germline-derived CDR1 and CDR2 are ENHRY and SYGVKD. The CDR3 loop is CAISDNSGANVLTF. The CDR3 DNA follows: TGTGCCATCAGTGATAACTCTGGGGCCAACGTCCTGACTTTC.

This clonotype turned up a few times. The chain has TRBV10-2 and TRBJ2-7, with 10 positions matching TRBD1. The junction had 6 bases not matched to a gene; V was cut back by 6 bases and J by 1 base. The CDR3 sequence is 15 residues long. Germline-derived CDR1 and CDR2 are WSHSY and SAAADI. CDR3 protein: CASRGWDRGSYEQYF. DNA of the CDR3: TGCGCCAGCAGGGGTTGGGACAGGGGTTCCTACGAGCAGTACTTC.

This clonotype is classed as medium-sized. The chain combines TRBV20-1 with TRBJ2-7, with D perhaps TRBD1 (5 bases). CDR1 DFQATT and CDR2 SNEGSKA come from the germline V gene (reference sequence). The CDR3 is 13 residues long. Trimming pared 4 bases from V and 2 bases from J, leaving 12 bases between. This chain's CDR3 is CSATMTDPYEQYF. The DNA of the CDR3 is TGCAGTGCTACTATGACAGATCCCTACGAGCAGTACTTC.

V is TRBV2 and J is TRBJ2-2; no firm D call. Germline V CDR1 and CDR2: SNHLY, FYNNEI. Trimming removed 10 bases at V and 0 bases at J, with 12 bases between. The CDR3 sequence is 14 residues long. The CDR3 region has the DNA TGTGCCACCGGTGAGGACGCGAACACCGGGGAGCTGTTTTTT. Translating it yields CATGEDANTGELFF.

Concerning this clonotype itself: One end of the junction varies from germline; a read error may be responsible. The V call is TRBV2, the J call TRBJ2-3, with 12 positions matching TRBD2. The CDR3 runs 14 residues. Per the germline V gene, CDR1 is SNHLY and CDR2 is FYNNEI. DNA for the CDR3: TGTGCCAGCAGTGAGAAAAGGACTAGCGGGACCCAGTACTTT. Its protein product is CASSEKRTSGTQYF.

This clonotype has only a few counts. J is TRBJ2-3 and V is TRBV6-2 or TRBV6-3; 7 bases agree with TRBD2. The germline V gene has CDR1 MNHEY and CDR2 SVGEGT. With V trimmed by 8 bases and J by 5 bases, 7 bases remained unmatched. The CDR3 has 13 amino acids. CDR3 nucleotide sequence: TGTGCCAGCTGTGATCTAGCGGAAGATACGCAGTATTTT. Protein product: CASCDLAEDTQYF.

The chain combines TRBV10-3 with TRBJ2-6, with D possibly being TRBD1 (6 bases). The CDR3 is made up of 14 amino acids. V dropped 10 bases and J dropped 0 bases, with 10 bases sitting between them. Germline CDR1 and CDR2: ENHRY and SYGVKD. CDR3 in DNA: TGTGCCACCAGGGGCTCCTCTGGGGCCAACGTCCTGACTTTC. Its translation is CATRGSSGANVLTF.

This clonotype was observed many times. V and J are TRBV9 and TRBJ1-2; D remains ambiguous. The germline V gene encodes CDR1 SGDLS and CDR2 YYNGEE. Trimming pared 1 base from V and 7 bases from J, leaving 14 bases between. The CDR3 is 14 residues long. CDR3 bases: TGTGCCAGCAGCGTATATGAAGCATACTCTGGCTACACCTTC. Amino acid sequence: CASSVYEAYSGYTF. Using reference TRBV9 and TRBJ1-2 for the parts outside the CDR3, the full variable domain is DSGVTQTPKHLITATGQRVTLRCSPRSGDLSVYWYQQSLDQGLQFLIQYYNGEERAKGNILERFSAQQFPDLHSELNLSSLELGDSALYFCASSVYEAYSGYTFGSGTRLTVV.

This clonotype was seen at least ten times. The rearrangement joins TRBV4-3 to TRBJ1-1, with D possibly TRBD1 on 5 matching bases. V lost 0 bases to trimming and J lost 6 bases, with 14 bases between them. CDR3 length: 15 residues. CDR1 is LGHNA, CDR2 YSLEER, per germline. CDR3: CASSQDKGVLAEAFF. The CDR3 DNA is TGCGCCAGCAGCCAAGATAAAGGGGTCCTCGCTGAAGCTTTCTTT.

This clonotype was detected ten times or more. CDR3 nucleotide sequence: TGTGCCAGCAGCGTGACTAGCGGGAGGCCCGAGCAGTACTTC. It codes for CASSVTSGRPEQYF. This rearrangement joins TRBV2 to TRBJ2-7; 13 bases line up with TRBD2. J was trimmed by 6 bases and V by 6 bases; bases with no gene match: 5. The CDR3 has 14 residues. Germline V gene sequence: CDR1 SNHLY, CDR2 FYNNEI. The complete variable domain, with remaining parts taken from reference TRBV2 and TRBJ2-7, reads EPEVTQTPSHQVTQMGQEVILRCVPISNHLYFYWYRQILGQKVEFLVSFYNNEISEKSEIFDDQFSVERPDGSNFTLKIRSTKLEDSAMYFCASSVTSGRPEQYFGPGTRLTVT.

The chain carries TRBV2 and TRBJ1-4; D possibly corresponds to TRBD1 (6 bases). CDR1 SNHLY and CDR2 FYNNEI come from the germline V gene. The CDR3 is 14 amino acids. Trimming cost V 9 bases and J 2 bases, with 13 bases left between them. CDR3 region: CARSIGGTNEKLFF. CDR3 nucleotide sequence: TGTGCCAGGAGTATAGGGGGGACTAATGAAAAACTGTTTTTT.

This CDR3 reads CATSDSGPGRNEQFF. CDR3 nucleotide sequence: TGTGCCACCAGTGATTCCGGCCCGGGTCGGAATGAGCAGTTCTTC. The V gene is TRBV24-1, the J gene TRBJ2-1; no clear D gene. The V end lost 2 bases, the J end lost 7 bases, and 14 bases lay between the germline ends. The germline V gene has CDR1 KGHDR and CDR2 SFDVKD. The CDR3 is 15 residues long.

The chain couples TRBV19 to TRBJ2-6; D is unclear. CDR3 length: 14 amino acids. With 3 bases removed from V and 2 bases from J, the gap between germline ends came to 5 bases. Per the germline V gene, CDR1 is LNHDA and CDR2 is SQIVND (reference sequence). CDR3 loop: CASSMVAGANVLTF. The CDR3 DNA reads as TGTGCCAGTAGTATGGTGGCTGGGGCCAACGTCCTGACTTTC.

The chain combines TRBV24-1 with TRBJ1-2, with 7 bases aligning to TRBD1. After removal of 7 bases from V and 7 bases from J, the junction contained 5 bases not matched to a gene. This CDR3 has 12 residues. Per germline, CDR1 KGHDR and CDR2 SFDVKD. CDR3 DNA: TGTGCCACCAGCGACAGGGCTTTTGGCTACACCTTC. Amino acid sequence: CATSDRAFGYTF.